This T cell receptor (beta chain) was found in a study of T cell responses to AZD1222 COVID-19 vaccine. Overall study findings and caveats: Only a handful of AZD1222 recipients, several in all, had baseline seropositivity. Clonal diversity may have been underestimated in mostly white British donors.

Measured with immunoSEQ multiplex PCR; TCRdb has only the in-frame clones, and not every one. The sample includes more than 60,000 clones, around 87% of them seen just once. V was pared by 4 bases and J by 5 bases, with 8 bases of the junction left unmatched. In germline, CDR1 is MDHEN, CDR2 SYDVKM. The CDR3 has 15 residues. This clone was detected a few times. Its antigen remains unidentified. Second doses that came at about 4 or about 12 weeks were put together. The genes are TRBV28 and TRBJ1-2; TRBD1 matches 9 bases. The clonotype comes from an adult who received the AZD1222 COVID-19 vaccine. Sample: peripheral blood, taken 28 days after the second AZD1222 dose. The CDR3 is CASSSIQGAFYGYTF. The CDR3 nucleotides are TGTGCCAGCAGTTCGATACAGGGGGCATTTTATGGCTACACCTTC.